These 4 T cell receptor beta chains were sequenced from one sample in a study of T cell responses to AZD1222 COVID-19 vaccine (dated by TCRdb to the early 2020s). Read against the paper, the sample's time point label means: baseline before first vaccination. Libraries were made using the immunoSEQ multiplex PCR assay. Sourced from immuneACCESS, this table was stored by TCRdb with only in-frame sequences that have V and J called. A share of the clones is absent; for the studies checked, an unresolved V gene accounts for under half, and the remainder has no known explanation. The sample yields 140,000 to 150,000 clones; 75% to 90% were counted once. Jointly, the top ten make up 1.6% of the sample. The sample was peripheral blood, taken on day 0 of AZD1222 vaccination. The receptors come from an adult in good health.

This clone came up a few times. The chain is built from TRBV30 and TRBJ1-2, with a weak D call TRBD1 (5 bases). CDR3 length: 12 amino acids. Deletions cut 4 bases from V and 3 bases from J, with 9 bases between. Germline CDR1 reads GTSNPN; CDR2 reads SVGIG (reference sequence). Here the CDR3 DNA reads TGTGCCTGGACCGGGACTGACTATGGCTACACCTTC. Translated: CAWTGTDYGYTF.

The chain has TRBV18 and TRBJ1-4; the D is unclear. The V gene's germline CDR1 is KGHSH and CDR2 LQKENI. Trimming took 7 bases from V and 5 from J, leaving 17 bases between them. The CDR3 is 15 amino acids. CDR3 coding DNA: TGTGCCAGCTTACCGAGGGTCTCGGTAAATGAAAAACTGTTTTTT. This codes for CASLPRVSVNEKLFF. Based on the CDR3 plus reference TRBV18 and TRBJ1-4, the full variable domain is NAGVMQNPRHLVRRRGQEARLRCSPMKGHSHVYWYRQLPEEGLKFMVYLQKENIIDESGMPKERFSAEFPKEGPSILRIQQVVRGDSAAYFCASLPRVSVNEKLFFGSGTQLSVL.

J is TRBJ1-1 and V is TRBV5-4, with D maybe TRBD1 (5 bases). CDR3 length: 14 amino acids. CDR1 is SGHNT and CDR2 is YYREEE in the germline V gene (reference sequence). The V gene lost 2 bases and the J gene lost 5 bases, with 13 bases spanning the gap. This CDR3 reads CASSFTGLRTEAFF. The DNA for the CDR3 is TGTGCCAGCAGCTTCACGGGGCTGCGAACTGAAGCTTTCTTT.

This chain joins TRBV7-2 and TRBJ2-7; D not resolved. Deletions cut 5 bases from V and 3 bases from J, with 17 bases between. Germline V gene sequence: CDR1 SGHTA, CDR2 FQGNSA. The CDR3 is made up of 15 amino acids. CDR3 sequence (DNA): TGTGCCAGCAGCCCTCCCGGCGGCGGATTCTACGAGCAGTACTTC. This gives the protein CASSPPGGGFYEQYF.